Included here is one T cell receptor (beta chain) sequence, with context. What it binds is unknown. In germline, CDR1 is MNHNS, CDR2 SASEGT. This CDR3 contains 15 residues. V was clipped by 5 bases and J by 0 bases, with 11 bases between them. These data originate in a study of identical twins. A universal primer binding site was introduced by template switching. The final cDNA contained unique molecular identifiers. A single record per CDR3 protein comes from TCRdb applying MiXCR to the 5' RACE reads. Of approximately 890,000 distinct CDR3 sequences listed, about 12% were seen once; the top ten hold under 2%. Study observations and caveats: High-abundance cord blood beta clonotypes had fewer insertions; memory repertoires showed none. Those out-of-frame alpha sequences shared by twins showed an excess of low generation probability.

These data were also filed under a second study, of yellow fever vaccine responses in identical twins.

This receptor was taken from a woman younger than 35 in good health. Sequencing input: PBMCs. The V call is TRBV6-1, the J call TRBJ2-1; possible D gene TRBD1, 5 bases. For the CDR3, the DNA is TGTGCCAGCAGTCCCGTGCAGGGCTCCTACAATGAGCAGTTCTTC. Encoded protein: CASSPVQGSYNEQFF.